This TCR beta chain was sequenced for a study of cytomegalovirus exposure and HLA in healthy donors. PCR primers comprised 60 Vbeta and 13 Jbeta primers. Original processing methods: A follow-up analysis tallied tens of millions of unique TCR beta chains, roughly 11 million shared. Profiling relied on immunoSEQ multiplex PCR, and the TCRdb table lists in-frame clones only, not all of them. The V and J calls and clone size were taken over from that table, and D and trimming were inferred from the DNA. The table includes under 150,000 clones, about 79% detected once. In regard to this clone: What it binds is unknown.

Overall study findings and caveats: Usually a TCR sequence was rare, but some public TCRs were found in many donors. Several of the most significant clusters appeared linked to common viral pathogens, based on a later analysis. In a later analysis, a genetic analysis reported fewer productive-TCR N-insertions in an Asian-associated ancestry cluster than the cohort average.

The V gene's germline CDR1 is MNHEY and CDR2 SMNVEV (reference sequence). Trimming removed 5 bases at V and 8 bases at J, with 18 bases between. The length of the CDR3 is 14 residues. This sequence was found in a man younger than 30 in good health and CMV-seronegative. The chain joins TRBV27 to TRBJ1-2; D is unclear. The source material was PBMCs. The CDR3: CASSRESLLGGYTF. The CDR3 DNA is TGTGCCAGCAGTAGGGAGTCTCTCTTGGGGGGCTACACCTTC.